The 32 T cell receptor beta chains in this list originate from one sample, sequenced in a study of cytomegalovirus exposure and HLA in healthy donors. PCR primers comprised 60 Vbeta and 13 Jbeta primers. Sequencing used immunoSEQ multiplex PCR; TCRdb keeps in-frame clones, though not all of them. Here the sample spans some 140,000 clones, roughly 78% being singletons. The sequenced sample consisted of PBMCs. The source of these receptors is a man aged 25 to 45 in good health.

The chain combines TRBV7-5 with TRBJ2-1; the table assigns TRBD1, which was not confirmed against the DNA. TRBV7-5 is an annotated pseudogene. The CDR3 has 16 residues. CDR3: CARSLPGHLDGNEQFF. As DNA, the CDR3 is TGTGCCAGAAGCTTACCGGGACACCTTGATGGGAATGAGCAGTTCTTC.

The CDR3 DNA follows: TGTGCCAGCAGCTTAGTGGCAGGGGGAAGTGGCTACACCTTC. It yields the protein CASSLVAGGSGYTF. This rearrangement joins TRBV7-2 to TRBJ1-2; 7 bases are shared with TRBD1. CDR3 length: 14 amino acids. Per germline, CDR1 SGHTA and CDR2 FQGNSA. With 1 base clipped from V and 7 bases from J, the junction kept 6 bases outside the gene matches.

This clone was seen only a few times. This rearrangement joins TRBV18 to TRBJ2-1; D gene unclear. Trimming stripped 1 base from V and 3 bases from J, with 10 bases between. The germline CDR1 and CDR2 sequences are KGHSH and LQKENI. CDR3 size: 15 residues. CDR3 in amino acids: CASSPLKANYNEQFF. For the CDR3, the DNA is TGTGCCAGCTCACCACTTAAAGCCAACTACAATGAGCAGTTCTTC.

This chain joins TRBV18 and TRBJ2-2; possibly TRBD2 for D (5 bases). The length of the CDR3 is 15 residues. Between the trimmed V and J ends, which lost 3 bases and 7 bases, there was a span of 15 bases. From germline, CDR1 is KGHSH and CDR2 LQKENI. The CDR3 region is CASSPRGIRNGELFF. CDR3 in DNA: TGTGCCAGCTCACCTCGAGGGATTCGTAACGGGGAGCTGTTTTTT.

The chain uses TRBV29-1 and TRBJ2-3, with D tentatively TRBD2 (6 bases). Trimming shortened V by 4 bases and J by 0 bases, and 20 bases separated the two germline ends. The CDR3 is 17 amino acids. Germline CDR1 SQVTM, CDR2 ANQGSEA. In nucleotides, the CDR3 is TGCAGCGTTGCTGGCGCGGAGGGAGCCTCTAGCACAGATACGCAGTATTTT. Translated, it gives CSVAGAEGASSTDTQYF.

This clone was found a few times. The chain is built from TRBV6-6 and TRBJ1-2, with 7 bases aligning to TRBD1. The CDR3 length is 13 residues. V lost 2 bases to trimming and J lost 4 bases; unmatched junction nucleotides: 1. The germline gives CDR1 MNHNY, CDR2 SVGAGI (reference sequence). The CDR3 nucleotides read TGTGCCAGCAGTTACGGGACAGTCTATGGCTACACCTTC. This sequence encodes CASSYGTVYGYTF.

The V call is TRBV7-9, the J call TRBJ2-2; 8 bases match TRBD2. Looked up from germline, CDR1 is SEHNR and CDR2 is FQNEAQ (reference sequence). Germline trimming cut 4 bases from V and 5 bases from J; bases unmatched to any gene: 3. The CDR3 loop spans 14 amino acids. CDR3 region: CASSWSGSTGELFF. The CDR3 bases are TGTGCCAGCAGCTGGAGCGGGAGTACCGGGGAGCTGTTTTTT.

The rearrangement links TRBV9 to TRBJ2-2; D is unclear. Germline V gene data show CDR1 as SGDLS and CDR2 as YYNGEE. The CDR3 runs 16 residues. The V gene lost 2 bases and the J gene lost 7 bases, with 18 bases spanning the gap. The CDR3 nucleotides are TGTGCCAGCAGCGTGGGCCAATCCCTGTCGATCGGGGAGCTGTTTTTT. This encodes CASSVGQSLSIGELFF.

CDR3 sequence: CASSLEAGLTYEQYF. CDR3 nucleotide sequence: TGTGCCAGCAGCTTAGAGGCGGGTCTGACCTACGAGCAGTACTTC. The chain combines TRBV11-3 with TRBJ2-7; perhaps TRBD2 as D (5 bases). Trimming cost V 0 bases and J 2 bases, with 11 bases left between them. This CDR3 is 15 amino acids long. Per germline, CDR1 SGHNT and CDR2 YENEEA.

This chain joins TRBV4-1 and TRBJ2-5, with a weak D call TRBD1 (5 bases). The length of the CDR3 is 13 residues. V dropped 5 bases and J dropped 3 bases, with 10 bases sitting between them. From germline, CDR1 is MGHRA and CDR2 YSYEKL. The CDR3 here is CASSSQVEETQYF. CDR3 nucleotides: TGCGCCAGCAGCTCACAGGTAGAAGAGACCCAGTACTTC.

V and J are TRBV7-3 and TRBJ2-1; 9 bases line up with TRBD1. Looked up from germline, CDR1 is SGHTA and CDR2 is FQGTGA. The CDR3 is 16 residues long. The junction had 14 bases not matched to a gene; V was cut back by 5 bases and J by 9 bases. CDR3 in amino acids: CASSTPTGTGFREQFF. CDR3 coding DNA: TGTGCCAGCAGCACCCCAACCGGGACAGGGTTTCGTGAGCAGTTCTTC.

The CDR3 here is CASSKGTTGELFF. The CDR3, as DNA: TGTGCCAGCAGCAAAGGGACTACAGGGGAGCTGTTTTTT. The chain carries TRBV7-3 and TRBJ2-2, with TRBD2 matching over 7 bases. Germline assignment: CDR1 SGHTA and CDR2 FQGTGA. The CDR3 is 13 amino acids. The V gene end was trimmed by 5 bases and the J gene end by 8 bases; junction bases not matched to a gene: 5.

The V call is TRBV7-3, the J call TRBJ2-7; the match to TRBD2 covers 8 bases. Germline trimming cut 5 bases from V and 2 bases from J; bases unmatched to any gene: 8. Per the germline V gene, CDR1 is SGHTA and CDR2 is FQGTGA. CDR3 size: 15 residues. CDR3 loop: CASSPRGGDPYEQYF. The CDR3 nucleotides read TGTGCCAGCAGCCCCCGGGGGGGAGACCCCTACGAGCAGTACTTC. Supplemented by reference TRBV7-3 and TRBJ2-7, the full variable domain reads GAGVSQTPSNKVTEKGKYVELRCDPISGHTALYWYRQSLGQGPEFLIYFQGTGAADDSGLPNDRFFAVRPEGSVSTLKIQRTERGDSAVYLCASSPRGGDPYEQYFGPGTRLTVT.

The V call is TRBV15, the J call TRBJ2-1; the D is unclear. Trimming shortened V by 3 bases and J by 6 bases, and 9 bases separated the two germline ends. Germline CDR1 and CDR2: LNHNV and YYDKDF (reference sequence). The length of the CDR3 is 13 residues. The chain's CDR3 is CATSSLAVNEQFF. For the CDR3, the DNA is TGTGCCACCAGCAGCCTCGCGGTCAATGAGCAGTTCTTC.

V gene TRBV10-1 combines with J gene TRBJ2-4; D is undetermined. V lost 3 bases to trimming and J lost 2 bases, with 8 bases between them. This CDR3 region has 14 residues. Germline-derived CDR1 and CDR2 are WNHNN and SYGVQD (reference sequence). The CDR3 bases are TGCGCCAGCAGTGATGAGCCCACCAAAAACATTCAGTACTTC. This codes for CASSDEPTKNIQYF.

The V gene is TRBV18, the J gene TRBJ1-6, with D possibly being TRBD1 (5 bases). Per the germline V gene, CDR1 is KGHSH and CDR2 is LQKENI. V lost 4 bases and J lost 4, with 8 bases in between. The CDR3 sequence is 14 residues long. The CDR3 protein is CASSQTEYNSPLHF. CDR3 nucleotide sequence: TGTGCCAGCTCACAGACAGAATATAATTCACCCCTCCACTTT.

CDR3 in amino acids: CASSVQGSPLHF. The CDR3 DNA is TGTGCCAGCAGTGTGCAGGGATCACCCCTCCACTTT. The V call is TRBV27, the J call TRBJ1-6, with TRBD1 as a possible D gene (5 bases). Looked up from germline, CDR1 is MNHEY and CDR2 is SMNVEV (reference sequence). V was shortened by 5 bases and J by 10 bases, with 9 bases between the two germline ends. This CDR3 region has 12 residues.

This chain uses TRBV9 with TRBJ2-1; D ambiguous. V was clipped by 4 bases and J by 9 bases, with 14 bases between them. The CDR3 contains 13 residues. Germline V lookup: CDR1 SGDLS, CDR2 YYNGEE. For the CDR3, the DNA is TGTGCCAGCAGCCCCGATTTACGCGGTGAGCAGTTCTTC. Translation gives CASSPDLRGEQFF.

This rearrangement joins TRBV6-5 to TRBJ2-7; tentative D call: TRBD1 (5 bases). The V end was cut by 6 bases, the J end by 0 bases, with 12 bases between. The CDR3 runs 14 residues. Germline V lookup: CDR1 MNHEY, CDR2 SVGAGI. As DNA, the CDR3 is TGTGCCAGCAGGGTCTACAGGAGCTCCTACGAGCAGTACTTC. Protein: CASRVYRSSYEQYF.

As for this clone: The junction differs from germline at one of its ends, possibly a read error. The rearrangement uses TRBV7-7 and TRBJ1-2; TRBD1 is a possible D gene (5 bases). Germline assignment: CDR1 SSHAT and CDR2 FNYEAQ (reference sequence). CDR3 length: 16 residues. The CDR3 spells CASSLGARTNFYGYTF. CDR3 bases: TGTGCTAGCAGCTTAGGGGCTCGGACAAACTTCTATGGCTACACCTTC.

The chain employs TRBV28 and TRBJ1-5, with 8 bases lining up with TRBD1. This CDR3 spans 18 amino acids. V was clipped by 5 bases and J by 1 base; unmatched bases: 13. Germline-derived CDR1 and CDR2 are MDHEN and SYDVKM. CDR3 sequence: CASSPDREGLVSNQPQHF. The CDR3 DNA reads TGTGCCAGCAGTCCGGACAGGGAAGGGTTAGTAAGCAATCAGCCCCAGCATTTT.

As DNA, the CDR3 is TGCGCCAGCAGCCCCCCGGGACTAGCGATAACTGAGCAGTTCTTC. This gives the protein CASSPPGLAITEQFF. The chain carries TRBV5-1 and TRBJ2-1, with 10 bases fitting TRBD2. Germline values: CDR1 SGHRS, CDR2 YFSETQ. V was pared by 4 bases and J by 9 bases, with 10 bases of the junction left unmatched. The CDR3 consists of 15 residues.

In its sample, this clone is medium-sized. The chain links TRBV6-4 to TRBJ2-3; 11 nucleotides agree with TRBD1. Looked up from germline, CDR1 is MRHNA and CDR2 is SNTAGT. The trim removed 6 bases at V and 4 bases at J, leaving 6 bases unmatched. The length of the CDR3 is 15 residues. In nucleotides, the CDR3 is TGTGCCAGCAGCGAGACGGGACAGGGGGCAGATACGCAGTATTTT. Translating gives CASSETGQGADTQYF.

The chain has TRBV2 and TRBJ1-3; TRBD1 agrees at 10 bases. V lost 7 bases to trimming and J lost 2 bases; unmatched junction nucleotides: 2. CDR1 and CDR2 from the germline V gene are SNHLY and FYNNEI. The CDR3 runs 14 residues. The CDR3 nucleotides read TGTGCCAGCACAGGGACAGGGGCTGGAAACACCATATATTTT. Protein: CASTGTGAGNTIYF.

This clone is a singleton in its sample. This chain links TRBV6-1 with TRBJ2-7; maybe TRBD2 (6 bases). The V gene lost 4 bases and the J gene lost 3 bases, with 10 bases spanning the gap. The CDR3 totals 13 residues. Germline-derived CDR1 and CDR2 are MNHNS and SASEGT. The CDR3 nucleotides are TGTGCCAGCAGTGCGGGAGCGGGCTACGAGCAGTACTTC. Encoded protein: CASSAGAGYEQYF.

DNA of the CDR3: TGTGCCAGCAGGGTGACAGGGAGTCACGAGCAGTACTTC. The encoded protein is CASRVTGSHEQYF. The chain combines TRBV5-5 with TRBJ2-7, with 7 nucleotides matching TRBD1. The germline CDR1 and CDR2 sequences are SGHKS and YYEKEE (reference sequence). This CDR3 spans 13 amino acids. V lost 5 bases, J lost 5 bases, and 7 bases stayed unmatched.

The chain carries TRBV5-1 and TRBJ2-1; TRBD2 matches 9 bases. Per the germline V gene, CDR1 is SGHRS and CDR2 is YFSETQ. The ends lost 0 bases at V and 7 bases at J; junction bases unmatched: 8. The CDR3 covers 16 residues. In DNA, the CDR3 is TGCGCCAGCAGCTTGGAGGGCGGGAGGGCCTGGAATGAGCAGTTCTTC. It is translated as CASSLEGGRAWNEQFF.

This chain uses TRBV27 with TRBJ2-7, with a weak D call TRBD2 (5 bases). The CDR3 is 14 amino acids. V lost 6 bases to trimming and J lost 4 bases, with 16 bases between them. CDR1 MNHEY and CDR2 SMNVEV come from the germline V gene (reference sequence). The CDR3 DNA reads as TGTGCCAGCAGATCCTGGACGGGGAGATACGAGCAGTACTTC. Translation gives CASRSWTGRYEQYF.

In its sample, this clone was seen once. The genes are TRBV29-1 and TRBJ2-3; a weak D match, TRBD1 (5 bases). Trimming stripped 7 bases from V and 0 bases from J, with 8 bases between. The CDR3 has 12 residues. CDR1 is SQVTM, CDR2 ANQGSEA, per germline. The DNA for the CDR3 is TGCAGCGGTCGACAGAGCACAGATACGCAGTATTTT. Encoded protein: CSGRQSTDTQYF.

The chain has TRBV28 and TRBJ2-5, with 8 bases aligning to TRBD2. In germline, CDR1 is MDHEN, CDR2 SYDVKM. V shed 6 bases, J shed 5 bases, and the junction held 11 bases outside the gene matches. The CDR3 has 15 amino acids. The CDR3 loop is CASRTGRALRETQYF. The CDR3 nucleotides are TGTGCCAGCAGGACCGGGAGGGCCCTCCGGGAGACCCAGTACTTC.

The J gene is TRBJ1-1, the V gene TRBV7-2; D is uncertain. The CDR3 length is 15 residues. V lost 1 base, J lost 7 bases, and 16 bases lay in between. Germline values: CDR1 SGHTA, CDR2 FQGNSA. The CDR3 nucleotides are TGTGCCAGCAGCTTAGTACTGTCCCCAGGCAATGAAGCTTTCTTT. Its translation is CASSLVLSPGNEAFF.

The chain uses TRBV18 and TRBJ2-7; 11 bases agree with TRBD2. The ends lost 3 bases at V and 0 bases at J; junction bases unmatched: 10. This CDR3 contains 18 residues. The germline CDR1 and CDR2 sequences are KGHSH and LQKENI. The CDR3 DNA follows: TGTGCCAGCTCACCGAGGGGGGCCGGACTAGCGGGCTCCTACGAGCAGTACTTC. As protein: CASSPRGAGLAGSYEQYF. The full variable domain, rest sourced from reference TRBV18 and TRBJ2-7, is NAGVMQNPRHLVRRRGQEARLRCSPMKGHSHVYWYRQLPEEGLKFMVYLQKENIIDESGMPKERFSAEFPKEGPSILRIQQVVRGDSAAYFCASSPRGAGLAGSYEQYFGPGTRLTVT.